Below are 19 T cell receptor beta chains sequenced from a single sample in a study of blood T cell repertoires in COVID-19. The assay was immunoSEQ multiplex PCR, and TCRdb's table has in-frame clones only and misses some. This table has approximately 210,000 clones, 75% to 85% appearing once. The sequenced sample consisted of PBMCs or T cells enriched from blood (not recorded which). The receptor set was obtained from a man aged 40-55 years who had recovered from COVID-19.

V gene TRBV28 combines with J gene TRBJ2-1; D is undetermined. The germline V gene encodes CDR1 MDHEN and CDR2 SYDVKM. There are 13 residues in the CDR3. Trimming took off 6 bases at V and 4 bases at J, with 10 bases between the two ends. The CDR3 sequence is CASSPVGYNEQFF. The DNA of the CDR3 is TGTGCCAGCAGCCCCGTCGGTTACAATGAGCAGTTCTTC.

The CDR3 DNA sequence: TGTGCCAGCAGTGACCTCTATGGCTACACCTTC. This sequence encodes CASSDLYGYTF. V gene TRBV6-4 combines with J gene TRBJ1-2; D ambiguous. There are 11 residues in the CDR3. CDR1 and CDR2 from the germline V gene are MRHNA and SNTAGT. Trimming pared 2 bases from V and 4 bases from J, leaving 2 bases between.

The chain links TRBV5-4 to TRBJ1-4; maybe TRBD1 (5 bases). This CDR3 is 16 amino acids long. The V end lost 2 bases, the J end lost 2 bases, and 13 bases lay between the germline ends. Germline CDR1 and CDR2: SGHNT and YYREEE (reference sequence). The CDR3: CASSLRDFGTNEKLFF. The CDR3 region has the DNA TGTGCCAGCAGCTTACGGGACTTTGGGACTAATGAAAAACTGTTTTTT.

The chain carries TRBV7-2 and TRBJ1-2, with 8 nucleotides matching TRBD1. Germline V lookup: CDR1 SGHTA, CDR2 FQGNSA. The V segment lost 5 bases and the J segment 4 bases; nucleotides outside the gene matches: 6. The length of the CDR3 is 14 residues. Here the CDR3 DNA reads TGTGCCAGCAGCCCAGGACAGGGCCCCTATGGCTACACCTTC. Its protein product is CASSPGQGPYGYTF.

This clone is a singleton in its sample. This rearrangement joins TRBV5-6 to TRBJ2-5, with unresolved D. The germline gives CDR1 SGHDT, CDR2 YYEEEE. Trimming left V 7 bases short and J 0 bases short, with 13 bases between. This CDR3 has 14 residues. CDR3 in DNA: TGTGCCAGCGCCTTGTTTGGCTACCAAGAGACCCAGTACTTC. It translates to CASALFGYQETQYF.

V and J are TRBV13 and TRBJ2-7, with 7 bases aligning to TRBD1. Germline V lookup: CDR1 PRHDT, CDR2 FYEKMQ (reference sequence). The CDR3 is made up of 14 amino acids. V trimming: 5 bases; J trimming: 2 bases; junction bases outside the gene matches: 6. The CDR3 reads CASSIRQGTYEQYF. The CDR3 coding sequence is TGTGCCAGCAGCATACGACAGGGCACCTACGAGCAGTACTTC.

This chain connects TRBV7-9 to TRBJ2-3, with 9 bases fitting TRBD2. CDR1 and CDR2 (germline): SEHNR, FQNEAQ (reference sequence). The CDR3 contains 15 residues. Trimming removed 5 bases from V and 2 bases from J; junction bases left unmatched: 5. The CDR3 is CASSTGTSYTDTQYF. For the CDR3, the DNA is TGTGCCAGCAGCACGGGGACTAGCTACACAGATACGCAGTATTTT.

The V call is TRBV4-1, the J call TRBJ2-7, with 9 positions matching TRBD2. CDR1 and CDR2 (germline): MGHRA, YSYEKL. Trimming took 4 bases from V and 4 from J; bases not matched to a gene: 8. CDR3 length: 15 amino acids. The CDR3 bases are TGCGCCAGCAGCCCAGGACTAGCGACACATTACGAGCAGTACTTC. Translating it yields CASSPGLATHYEQYF.

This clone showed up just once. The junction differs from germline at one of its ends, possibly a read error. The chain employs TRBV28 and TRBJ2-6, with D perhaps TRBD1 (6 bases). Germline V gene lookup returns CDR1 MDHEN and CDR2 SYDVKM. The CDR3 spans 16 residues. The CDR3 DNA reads TGTGCCAGCAGTCCCGGGACAACCACTGGTGCCAACGTCCTGACTTTC. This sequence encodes CASSPGTTTGANVLTF.

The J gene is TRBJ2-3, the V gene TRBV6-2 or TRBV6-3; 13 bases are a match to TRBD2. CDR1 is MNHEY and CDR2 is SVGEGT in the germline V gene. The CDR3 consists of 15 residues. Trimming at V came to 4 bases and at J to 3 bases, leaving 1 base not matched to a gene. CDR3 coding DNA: TGTGCCAGCAGTTGGACTAGCGGGGGTACAGATACGCAGTATTTT. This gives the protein CASSWTSGGTDTQYF.

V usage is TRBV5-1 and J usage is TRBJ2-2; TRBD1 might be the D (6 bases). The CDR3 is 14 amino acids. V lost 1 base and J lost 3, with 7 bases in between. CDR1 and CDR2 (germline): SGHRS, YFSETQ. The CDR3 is CASSLTGHTGELFF. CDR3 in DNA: TGCGCCAGCAGCTTGACAGGGCACACCGGGGAGCTGTTTTTT.

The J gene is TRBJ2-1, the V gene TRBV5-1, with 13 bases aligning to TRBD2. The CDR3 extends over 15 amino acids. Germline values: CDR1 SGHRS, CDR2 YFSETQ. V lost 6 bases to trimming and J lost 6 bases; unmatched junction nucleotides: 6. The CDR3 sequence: CASNGLAGEGNEQFF. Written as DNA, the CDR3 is TGCGCCAGCAATGGACTAGCGGGAGAGGGCAATGAGCAGTTCTTC. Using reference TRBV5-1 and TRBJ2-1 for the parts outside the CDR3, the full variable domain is KAGVTQTPRYLIKTRGQQVTLSCSPISGHRSVSWYQQTPGQGLQFLFEYFSETQRNKGNFPGRFSGRQFSNSRSEMNVSTLELGDSALYLCASNGLAGEGNEQFFGPGTRLTVL.

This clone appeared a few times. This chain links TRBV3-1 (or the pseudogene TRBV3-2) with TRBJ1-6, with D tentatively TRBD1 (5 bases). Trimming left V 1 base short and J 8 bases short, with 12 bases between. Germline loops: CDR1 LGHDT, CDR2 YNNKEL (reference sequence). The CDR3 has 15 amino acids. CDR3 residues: CASSQGLGPDSPLHF. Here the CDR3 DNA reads TGTGCCAGCAGCCAAGGTTTGGGGCCAGATTCACCCCTCCACTTT.

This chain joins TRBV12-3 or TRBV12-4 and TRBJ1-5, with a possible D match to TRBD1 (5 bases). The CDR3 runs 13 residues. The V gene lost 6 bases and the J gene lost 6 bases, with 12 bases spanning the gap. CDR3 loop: CASSQDRGQPQHF. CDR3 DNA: TGTGCCAGCAGCCAGGATAGGGGTCAGCCCCAGCATTTT.

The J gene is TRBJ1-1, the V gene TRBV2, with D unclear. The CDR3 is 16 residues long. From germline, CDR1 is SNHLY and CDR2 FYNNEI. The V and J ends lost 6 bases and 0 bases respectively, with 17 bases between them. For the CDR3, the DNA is TGTGCCAGCAGGACTGGGTCCGGGTCAATGAACACTGAAGCTTTCTTT. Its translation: CASRTGSGSMNTEAFF.

The CDR3 here is CASSFGRGPGELFF. The CDR3, as DNA: TGTGCCAGCAGCTTCGGGAGAGGGCCCGGGGAGCTGTTTTTT. This chain joins TRBV11-1 and TRBJ2-2; the D gene is possibly TRBD2 (6 bases). V was pared by 3 bases and J by 6 bases, with 11 bases between. Germline CDR1 SGHAT, CDR2 FQDESV (reference sequence). There are 14 residues in the CDR3. The whole variable domain, filled in from reference TRBV11-1 and TRBJ2-2, reads EAEVAQSPRYKITEKSQAVAFWCDPISGHATLYWYRQILGQGPELLVQFQDESVVDDSQLPKDRFSAERLKGVDSTLKIQPAELGDSAMYLCASSFGRGPGELFFGEGSRLTVL.

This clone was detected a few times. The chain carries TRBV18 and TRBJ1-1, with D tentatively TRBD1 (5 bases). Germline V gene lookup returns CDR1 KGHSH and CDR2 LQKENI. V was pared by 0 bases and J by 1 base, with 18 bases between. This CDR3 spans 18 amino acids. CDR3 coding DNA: TGTGCCAGCTCACCACCGGTGGGGGGTCCCGCCGGGAACACTGAAGCTTTCTTT. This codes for CASSPPVGGPAGNTEAFF.

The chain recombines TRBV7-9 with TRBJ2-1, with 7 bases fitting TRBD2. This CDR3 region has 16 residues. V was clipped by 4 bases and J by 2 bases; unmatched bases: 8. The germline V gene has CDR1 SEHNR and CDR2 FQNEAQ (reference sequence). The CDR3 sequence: CASSSPRAGTYNEQFF. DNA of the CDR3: TGTGCCAGCAGCTCCCCCCGAGCGGGGACCTACAATGAGCAGTTCTTC. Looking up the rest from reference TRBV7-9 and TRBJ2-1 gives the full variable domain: DTGVSQNPRHKITKRGQNVTFRCDPISEHNRLYWYRQTLGQGPEFLTYFQNEAQLEKSRLLSDRFSAERPKGSFSTLEIQRTEQGDSAMYLCASSSPRAGTYNEQFFGPGTRLTVL.

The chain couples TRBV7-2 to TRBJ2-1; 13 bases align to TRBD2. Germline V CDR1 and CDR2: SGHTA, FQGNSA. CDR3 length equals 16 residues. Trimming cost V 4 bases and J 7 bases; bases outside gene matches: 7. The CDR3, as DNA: TGTGCCAGCAGCTATTCCGGGACTAGCGGGATAAATGAGCAGTTCTTC. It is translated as CASSYSGTSGINEQFF.